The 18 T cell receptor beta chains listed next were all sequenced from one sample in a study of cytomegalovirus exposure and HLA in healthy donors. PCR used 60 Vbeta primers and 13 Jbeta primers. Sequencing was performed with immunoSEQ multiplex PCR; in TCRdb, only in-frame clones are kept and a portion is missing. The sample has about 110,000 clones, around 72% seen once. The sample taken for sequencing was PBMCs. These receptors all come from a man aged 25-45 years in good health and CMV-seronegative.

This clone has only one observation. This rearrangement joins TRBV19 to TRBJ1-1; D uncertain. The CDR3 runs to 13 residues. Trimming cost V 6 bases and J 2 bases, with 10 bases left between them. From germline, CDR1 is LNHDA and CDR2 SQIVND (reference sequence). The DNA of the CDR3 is TGTGCCAGTAGCATGACACTTAACACTGAAGCTTTCTTT. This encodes CASSMTLNTEAFF.

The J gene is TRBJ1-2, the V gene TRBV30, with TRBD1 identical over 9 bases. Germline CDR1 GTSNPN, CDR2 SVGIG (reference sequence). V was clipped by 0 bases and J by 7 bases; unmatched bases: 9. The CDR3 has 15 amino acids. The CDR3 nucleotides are TGTGCCTGGAGTGTGTACAGGGGGCGGTTAGTTGGCTACACCTTC. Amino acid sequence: CAWSVYRGRLVGYTF. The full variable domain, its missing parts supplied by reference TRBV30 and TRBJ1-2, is SQTIHQWPATLVQPVGSPLSLECTVEGTSNPNLYWYRQAAGRGLQLLFYSVGIGQISSEVPQNLSASRPQDRQFILSSKKLLLSDSGFYLCAWSVYRGRLVGYTFGSGTRLTVV.

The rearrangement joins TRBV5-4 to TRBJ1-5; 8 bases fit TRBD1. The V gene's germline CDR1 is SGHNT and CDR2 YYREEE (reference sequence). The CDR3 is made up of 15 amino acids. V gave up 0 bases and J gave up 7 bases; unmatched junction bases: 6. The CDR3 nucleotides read TGTGCCAGCAGCTTGGCGGACAGGGAAGACCAGCCCCAGCATTTT. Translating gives CASSLADREDQPQHF.

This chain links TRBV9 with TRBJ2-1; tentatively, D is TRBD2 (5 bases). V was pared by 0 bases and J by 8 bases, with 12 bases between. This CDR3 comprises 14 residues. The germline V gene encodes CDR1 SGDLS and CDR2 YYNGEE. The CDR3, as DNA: TGTGCCAGCAGCGTAGGTGTGGGAGTCGATGAGCAGTTCTTC. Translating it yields CASSVGVGVDEQFF.

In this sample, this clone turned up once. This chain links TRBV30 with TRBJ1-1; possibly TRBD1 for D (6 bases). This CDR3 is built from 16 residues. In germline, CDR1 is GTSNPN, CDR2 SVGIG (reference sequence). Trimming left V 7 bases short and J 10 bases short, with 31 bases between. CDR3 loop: CALKGAPGAEYLVAFF. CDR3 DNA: TGTGCCTTGAAAGGGGCGCCAGGGGCGGAGTACCTCGTAGCTTTCTTT.

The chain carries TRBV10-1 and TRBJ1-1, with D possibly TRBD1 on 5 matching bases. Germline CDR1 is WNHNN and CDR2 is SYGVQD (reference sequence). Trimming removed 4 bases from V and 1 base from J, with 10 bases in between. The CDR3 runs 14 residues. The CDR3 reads CASSVGLENTEAFF. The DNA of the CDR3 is TGCGCCAGCAGTGTGGGACTGGAGAACACTGAAGCTTTCTTT.

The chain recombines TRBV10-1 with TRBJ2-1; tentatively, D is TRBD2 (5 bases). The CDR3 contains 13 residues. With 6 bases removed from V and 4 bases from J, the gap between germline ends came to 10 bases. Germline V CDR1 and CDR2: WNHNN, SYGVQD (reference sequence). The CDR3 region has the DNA TGCGCCAGCAGGGGGAGAATATACAATGAGCAGTTCTTC. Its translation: CASRGRIYNEQFF.

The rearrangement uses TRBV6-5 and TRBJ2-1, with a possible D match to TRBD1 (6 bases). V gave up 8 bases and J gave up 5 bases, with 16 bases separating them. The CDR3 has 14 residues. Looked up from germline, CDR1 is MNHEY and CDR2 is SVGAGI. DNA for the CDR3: TGTGCCAGCTCTTACCTTGGACAGAACAATGAGCAGTTCTTC. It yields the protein CASSYLGQNNEQFF.

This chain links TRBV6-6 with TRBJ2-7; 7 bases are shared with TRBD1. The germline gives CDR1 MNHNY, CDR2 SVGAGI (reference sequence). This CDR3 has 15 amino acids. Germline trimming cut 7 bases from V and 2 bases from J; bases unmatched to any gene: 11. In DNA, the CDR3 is TGTGCCAGCACCCCTTCCCGGGACAGCGCCTACGAGCAGTACTTC. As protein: CASTPSRDSAYEQYF.

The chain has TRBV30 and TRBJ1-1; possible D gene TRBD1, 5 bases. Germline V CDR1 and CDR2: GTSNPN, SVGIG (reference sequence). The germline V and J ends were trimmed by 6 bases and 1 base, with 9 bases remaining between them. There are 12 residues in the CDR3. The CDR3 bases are TGTGCCTGCAGGGCCTGGAACACTGAAGCTTTCTTT. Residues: CACRAWNTEAFF.

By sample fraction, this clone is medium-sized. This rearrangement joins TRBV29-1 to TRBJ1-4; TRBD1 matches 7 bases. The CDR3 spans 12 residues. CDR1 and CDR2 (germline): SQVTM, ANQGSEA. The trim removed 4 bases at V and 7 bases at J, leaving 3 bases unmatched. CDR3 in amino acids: CSVGQGFEKLFF. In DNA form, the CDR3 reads TGCAGCGTTGGACAGGGATTTGAAAAACTGTTTTTT.

The CDR3 reads CASSPNTGNDGYTF. The CDR3, as DNA: TGTGCCAGCTCACCGAATACGGGAAATGATGGCTACACCTTC. The V gene is TRBV18, the J gene TRBJ1-2; no clear D gene. Germline V gene sequence: CDR1 KGHSH, CDR2 LQKENI. This CDR3 has 14 residues. V lost 3 bases to trimming and J lost 6 bases, with 14 bases between them.

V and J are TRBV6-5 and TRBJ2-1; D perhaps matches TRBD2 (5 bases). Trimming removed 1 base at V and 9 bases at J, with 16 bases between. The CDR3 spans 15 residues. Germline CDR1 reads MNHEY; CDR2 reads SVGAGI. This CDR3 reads CASSYLPSRRGEQFF. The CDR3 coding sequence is TGTGCCAGCAGTTACTTGCCTAGCCGTCGGGGTGAGCAGTTCTTC.

The CDR3 bases are TGTGCCAGCAGCCGGGACACTGAAGCTTTCTTT. Encoded protein: CASSRDTEAFF. The genes are TRBV11-2 and TRBJ1-1; D uncertain. V dropped 5 bases and J dropped 3 bases, with 4 bases sitting between them. This CDR3 is built from 11 residues. Germline CDR1 and CDR2: SGHAT and FQNNGV.

The CDR3 here is CASSQTSSPDTQYF. CDR3 DNA: TGTGCCAGCAGCCAAACTAGCTCCCCAGATACGCAGTATTTT. The J gene is TRBJ2-3, the V gene TRBV4-2; D may be TRBD2 (6 bases). Deletions cut 2 bases from V and 4 bases from J, with 10 bases between. CDR1 and CDR2 from the germline V gene are LGHNA and YNFKEQ. This CDR3 is built from 14 residues.

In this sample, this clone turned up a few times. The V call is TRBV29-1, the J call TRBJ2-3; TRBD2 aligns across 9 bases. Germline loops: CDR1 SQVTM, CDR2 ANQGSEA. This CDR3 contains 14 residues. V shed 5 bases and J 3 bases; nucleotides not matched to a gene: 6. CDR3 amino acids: CSVLGLAGTDTQYF. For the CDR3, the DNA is TGCAGCGTTCTAGGGCTAGCGGGGACAGATACGCAGTATTTT.

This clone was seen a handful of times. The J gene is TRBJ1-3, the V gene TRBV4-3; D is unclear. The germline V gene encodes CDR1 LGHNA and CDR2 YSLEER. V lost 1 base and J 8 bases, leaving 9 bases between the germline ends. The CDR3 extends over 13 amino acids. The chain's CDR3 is CASSQGGEDTIYF. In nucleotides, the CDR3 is TGCGCCAGCAGCCAAGGTGGAGAAGACACCATATATTTT.

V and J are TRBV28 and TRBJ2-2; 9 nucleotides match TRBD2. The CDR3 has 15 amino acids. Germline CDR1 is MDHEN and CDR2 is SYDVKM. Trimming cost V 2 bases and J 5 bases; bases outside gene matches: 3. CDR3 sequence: CASSLAGGRTGELFF. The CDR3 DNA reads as TGTGCCAGCAGTTTAGCGGGAGGGAGAACCGGGGAGCTGTTTTTT.